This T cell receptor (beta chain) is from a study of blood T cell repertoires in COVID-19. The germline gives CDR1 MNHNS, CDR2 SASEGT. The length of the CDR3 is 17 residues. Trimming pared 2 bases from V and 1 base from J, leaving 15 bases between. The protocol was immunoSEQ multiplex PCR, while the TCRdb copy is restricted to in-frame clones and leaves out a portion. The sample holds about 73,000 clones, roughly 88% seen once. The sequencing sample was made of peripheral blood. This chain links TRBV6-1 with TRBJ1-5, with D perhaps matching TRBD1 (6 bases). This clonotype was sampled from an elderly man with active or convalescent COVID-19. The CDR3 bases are TGTGCCAGCAGTGAACTACAGGGTCCCGGGAGCAATCAGCCCCAGCATTTT. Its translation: CASSELQGPGSNQPQHF.